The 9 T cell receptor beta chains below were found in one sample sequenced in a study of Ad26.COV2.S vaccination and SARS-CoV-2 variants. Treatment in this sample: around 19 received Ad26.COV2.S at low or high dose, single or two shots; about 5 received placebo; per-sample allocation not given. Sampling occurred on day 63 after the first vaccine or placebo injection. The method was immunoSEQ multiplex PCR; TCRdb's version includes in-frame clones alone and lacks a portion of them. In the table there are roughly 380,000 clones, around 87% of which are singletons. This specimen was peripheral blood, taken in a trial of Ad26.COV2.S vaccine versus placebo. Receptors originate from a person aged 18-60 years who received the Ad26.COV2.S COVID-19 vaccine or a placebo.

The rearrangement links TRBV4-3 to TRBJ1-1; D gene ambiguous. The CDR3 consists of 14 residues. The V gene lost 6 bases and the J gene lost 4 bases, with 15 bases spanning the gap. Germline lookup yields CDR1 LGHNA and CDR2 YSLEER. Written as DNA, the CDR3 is TGCGCCAGCAGTCCAACCCCATGGCCCACTGAAGCTTTCTTT. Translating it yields CASSPTPWPTEAFF.

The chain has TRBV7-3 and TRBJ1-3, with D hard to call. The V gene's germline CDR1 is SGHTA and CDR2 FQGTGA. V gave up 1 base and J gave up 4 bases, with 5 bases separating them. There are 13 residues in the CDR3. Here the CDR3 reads CASSLNLGNTIYF. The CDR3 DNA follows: TGTGCCAGCAGCTTAAATCTGGGAAACACCATATATTTT.

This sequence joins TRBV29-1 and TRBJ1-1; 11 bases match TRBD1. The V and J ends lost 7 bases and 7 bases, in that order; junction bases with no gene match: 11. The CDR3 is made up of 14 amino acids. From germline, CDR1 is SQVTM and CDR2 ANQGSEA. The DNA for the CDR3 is TGCAGCGCGCTGTCGGGACAGGGGGTTAATGAAGCTTTCTTT. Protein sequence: CSALSGQGVNEAFF.

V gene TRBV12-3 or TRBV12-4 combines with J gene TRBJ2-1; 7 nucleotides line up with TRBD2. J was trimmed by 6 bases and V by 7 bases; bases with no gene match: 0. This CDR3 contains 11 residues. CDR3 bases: TGTGCCAGCACTAGCGGCAATGAGCAGTTCTTC. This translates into CASTSGNEQFF.

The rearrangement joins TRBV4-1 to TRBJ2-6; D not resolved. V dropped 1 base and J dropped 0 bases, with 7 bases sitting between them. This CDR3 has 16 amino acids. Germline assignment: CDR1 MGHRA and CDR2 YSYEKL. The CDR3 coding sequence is TGCGCCAGCAGCCAAGTGGGCAGCTCTGGGGCCAACGTCCTGACTTTC. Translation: CASSQVGSSGANVLTF.

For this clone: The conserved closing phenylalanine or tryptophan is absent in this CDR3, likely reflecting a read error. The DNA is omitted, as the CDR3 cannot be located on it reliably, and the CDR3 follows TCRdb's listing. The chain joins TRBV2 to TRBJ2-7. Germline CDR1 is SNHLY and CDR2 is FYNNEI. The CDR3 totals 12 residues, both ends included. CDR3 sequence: CASSEAGSGEMI.

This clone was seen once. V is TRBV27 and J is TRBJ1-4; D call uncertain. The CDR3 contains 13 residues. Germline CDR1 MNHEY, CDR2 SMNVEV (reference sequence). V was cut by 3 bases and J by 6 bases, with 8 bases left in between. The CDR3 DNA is TGTGCCAGCAGTTTGACGGGCTATGAAAAACTGTTTTTT. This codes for CASSLTGYEKLFF. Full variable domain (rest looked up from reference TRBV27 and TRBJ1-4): EAQVTQNPRYLITVTGKKLTVTCSQNMNHEYMSWYRQDPGLGLRQIYYSMNVEVTDKGDVPEGYKVSRKEKRNFPLILESPSPNQTSLYFCASSLTGYEKLFFGSGTQLSVL.

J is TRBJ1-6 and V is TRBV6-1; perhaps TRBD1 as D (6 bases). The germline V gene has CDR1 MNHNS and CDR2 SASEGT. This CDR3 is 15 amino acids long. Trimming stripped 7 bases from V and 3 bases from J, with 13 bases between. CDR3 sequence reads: CASTHRVGYNSPLHF. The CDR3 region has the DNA TGTGCCAGCACCCACAGGGTTGGCTATAATTCACCCCTCCACTTT.

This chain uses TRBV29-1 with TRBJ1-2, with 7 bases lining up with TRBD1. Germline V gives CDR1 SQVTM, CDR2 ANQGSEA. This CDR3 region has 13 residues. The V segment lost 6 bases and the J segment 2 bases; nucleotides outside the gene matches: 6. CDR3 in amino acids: CSVALGQNYGYTF. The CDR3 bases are TGCAGCGTAGCCTTGGGACAGAACTATGGCTACACCTTC.